This TCR beta chain was documented in a study of shared clonotypes between healthy human individuals. Trimming pared 3 bases from V and 3 bases from J, leaving 8 bases between. The CDR3 runs to 13 residues. In germline, CDR1 is SGHVS, CDR2 FNYEAQ. The table lists this clone with a few counts. Its antigen is unknown. Just one base apart from a much larger clone, this may be a read error. The study, taken as a whole, reports: Across subsets, estimated richness was generally greater for naive than for memory populations. Generation probabilities of non-shared clonotypes were lower (relative to those shared by all four donors).

Profiled with immunoSEQ multiplex PCR; TCRdb holds only in-frame clones, not every one. The table shows over a million clones, with under 80% occurring only once. The rearrangement joins TRBV7-6 to TRBJ1-1; D is uncertain. This receptor was taken from a man younger than 35 in good health. Sequenced input: memory CD4+ T cells sorted from blood. Described subset: CD45RA-negative fraction. The DNA for the CDR3 is TGTGCCAGCAGCTTCGACACTTACACTGAAGCTTTCTTT. The encoded protein is CASSFDTYTEAFF. Based on the CDR3 plus reference TRBV7-6 and TRBJ1-1, the full variable domain is GAGVSQSPRYKVTKRGQDVALRCDPISGHVSLYWYRQALGQGPEFLTYFNYEAQQDKSGLPNDRFSAERPEGSISTLTIQRTEQRDSAMYRCASSFDTYTEAFFGQGTRLTVV.